This record looks at one T cell receptor (beta chain) sequence and its context. This probably arose from a read error, given a far larger clone one base away. TRAV- and TRBV-specific primers, spanning alpha and beta chains, primed first-strand cDNA. TCRs underwent approximately 20 PCR cycles of amplification with a constant-region primer and V-primer adapter. Isolated mRNA was amplified by in vitro transcription. One entry per CDR3 protein results from TCRdb running MiXCR on the reads. The sample records under 110,000 distinct CDR3 sequences, roughly 20% being singletons. Time point of the sample: after trial treatment. The treatment is: LDRT plus nivolumab, ipilimumab, low-dose cyclophosphamide and aspirin (RACIN trial). As their treatment, donors received nivolumab, ipilimumab, aspirin, low-dose cyclophosphamide and low-dose radiotherapy. The CDR3 spans 18 residues. V lost 5 bases and J lost 2; bases outside the gene matches: 18. CDR1 is MNHEY, CDR2 SVGAGI, per germline.

This entry belongs to a study of low-dose radiotherapy and immunotherapy resistance in tumors. In the study overall: Per fraction, Cohort 2 was given 1 Gy every two weeks, accumulating a total of 13 Gy over 26 weeks. The drug cyclophosphamide was given into a vein at 200 mg/m2 every two weeks, one day before radiation and immunotherapy.

Sequenced material: PBMCs, taken after low-dose radiotherapy plus immunotherapy. The V call is TRBV6-5, the J call TRBJ2-7; 7 nucleotides line up with TRBD1. This TCR was recovered from a male donor with prostate cancer. The CDR3 protein is CASSLTGSGRMTPYEQYF. As DNA, the CDR3 is TGTGCCAGCAGTCTGACAGGGTCGGGACGGATGACACCCTACGAGCAGTACTTC.